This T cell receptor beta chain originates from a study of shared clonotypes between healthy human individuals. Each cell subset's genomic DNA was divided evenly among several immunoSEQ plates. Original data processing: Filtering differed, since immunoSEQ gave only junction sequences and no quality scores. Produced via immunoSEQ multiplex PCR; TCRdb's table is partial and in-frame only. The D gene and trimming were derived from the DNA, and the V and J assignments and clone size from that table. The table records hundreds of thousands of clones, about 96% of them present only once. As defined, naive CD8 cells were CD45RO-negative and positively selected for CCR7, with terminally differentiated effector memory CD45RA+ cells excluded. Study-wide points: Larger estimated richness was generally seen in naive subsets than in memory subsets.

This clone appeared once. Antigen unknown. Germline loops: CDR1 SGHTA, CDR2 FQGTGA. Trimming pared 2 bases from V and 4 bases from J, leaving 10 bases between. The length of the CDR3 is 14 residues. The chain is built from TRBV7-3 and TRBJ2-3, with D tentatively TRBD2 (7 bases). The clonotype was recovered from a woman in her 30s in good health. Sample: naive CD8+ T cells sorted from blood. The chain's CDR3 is CASSLGGAADTQYF. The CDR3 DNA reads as TGTGCCAGCAGCTTAGGGGGGGCTGCAGATACGCAGTATTTT.